This TCR beta chain comes out of a study of vaccination effects on CD4 cells after COVID-19. Antigen-specific CD4+ T cell clonotypes were called by their expansion after viral peptide-pool culture in ViraFEST. Having been cultured for 10 days, the cells underwent CD4+ T cell isolation. Nucleocapsid antibodies were negative in the vaccine recipients, who had never had SARS-CoV-2 infection. The germline V gene has CDR1 MDHEN and CDR2 SYDVKM. The CDR3 has 16 amino acids. J was trimmed by 1 base and V by 3 bases; bases with no gene match: 7. Some clones are missing from TCRdb's copy, which holds only in-frame ones; the method was immunoSEQ multiplex PCR. Seen here are under 45,000 clones, under 85% observed once, and the top ten hold 2.9%. Study conclusions and caveats: Relatively few convalescent patients took part in the study, which had no early post-infection timepoints.

With respect to this clone: As yet, its antigen is unknown. The same CDR3 is also encoded by other DNA sequences in this sample.

The chain has TRBV28 and TRBJ2-7; 9 bases align to TRBD2. This TCR came from a human donor who received a COVID-19 vaccine. The material sequenced was CD4+ T cells from PBMCs cultured with HCoV-NL63 spike peptides, taken before COVID-19 vaccination. Here the CDR3 reads CASSFSLAGLSYEQYV. CDR3 coding DNA: TGTGCCAGCAGTTTTTCCCTAGCGGGGCTGTCCTACGAGCAGTACGTC.